The 12 T cell receptor beta chains in this list originate from one sample, sequenced in a study of T cell changes during pregnancy in multiple sclerosis. Measured with immunoSEQ multiplex PCR; TCRdb has only the in-frame clones, and not every one. Counted here are tens of thousands of clones, 93% occurring once; the ten biggest clones make up around 1.9%. The sequences come from peripheral blood, collected in the second trimester of pregnancy. These receptors all come from a female donor with multiple sclerosis, enrolled in a pregnancy study.

The V and J genes are TRBV19 and TRBJ2-7, with a weak D call TRBD1 (6 bases). Trimming removed 8 bases at V and 7 bases at J, with 27 bases between. Germline loops: CDR1 LNHDA, CDR2 SQIVND (reference sequence). The CDR3 is 16 residues long. CDR3 protein: CASGRDGPSGVSEQYF. CDR3 in DNA: TGTGCCAGTGGCCGGGACGGCCCTTCAGGGGTGAGTGAGCAGTACTTC. The entire variable domain, with the rest obtained from reference TRBV19 and TRBJ2-7, is as follows: DGGITQSPKYLFRKEGQNVTLSCEQNLNHDAMYWYRQDPGQGLRLIYYSQIVNDFQKGDIAEGYSVSREKKESFPLTVTSAQKNPTAFYLCASGRDGPSGVSEQYFGPGTRLTVT.

J is TRBJ1-5 and V is TRBV27; D ambiguous. This CDR3 spans 12 amino acids. Germline loops: CDR1 MNHEY, CDR2 SMNVEV (reference sequence). V was shortened by 5 bases and J by 4 bases, with 6 bases between the two germline ends. CDR3 loop: CASSEWNQPQHF. CDR3 DNA sequence: TGTGCCAGCAGTGAGTGGAATCAGCCCCAGCATTTT.

V gene TRBV11-3 combines with J gene TRBJ2-7, with 8 bases identical to TRBD2. J gave up 6 bases and V 3 bases, and 7 bases lay outside the gene matches. The length of the CDR3 is 14 residues. Per the germline V gene, CDR1 is SGHNT and CDR2 is YENEEA. The CDR3 DNA follows: TGTGCCAGCAGCTTCCCGGGAGGGCCGGGCGAGCAGTACTTC. Translated: CASSFPGGPGEQYF.

The chain links TRBV6-5 to TRBJ2-2; 10 bases map to TRBD2. From germline, CDR1 is MNHEY and CDR2 SVGAGI. V shed 2 bases, J shed 5 bases, and the junction held 2 bases outside the gene matches. This CDR3 has 15 amino acids. CDR3 region: CASSYLLAGTGELFF. As DNA, the CDR3 is TGTGCCAGCAGTTACCTACTAGCGGGAACCGGGGAGCTGTTTTTT.

This sequence joins TRBV29-1 and TRBJ2-1; perhaps TRBD1 as D (6 bases). CDR1 is SQVTM and CDR2 is ANQGSEA in the germline V gene. Trimming removed 8 bases from V and 0 bases from J, with 20 bases in between. The CDR3 spans 16 residues. CDR3 DNA sequence: TGCAGCACTGACCTCGAGGGGGTGAGCTCCTACAATGAGCAGTTCTTC. Its translation is CSTDLEGVSSYNEQFF.

DNA of the CDR3: TGTGCCAGCAGCGCCCCGACAGGGGTGCGCACAGATACGCAGTATTTT. This gives the protein CASSAPTGVRTDTQYF. The V gene is TRBV9, the J gene TRBJ2-3; 8 nucleotides line up with TRBD1. There are 16 residues in the CDR3. CDR1 is SGDLS and CDR2 is YYNGEE in the germline V gene. V lost 3 bases, J lost 1 base, and 7 bases stayed unmatched. Together with reference TRBV9 and TRBJ2-3, the CDR3 gives the full variable domain: DSGVTQTPKHLITATGQRVTLRCSPRSGDLSVYWYQQSLDQGLQFLIQYYNGEERAKGNILERFSAQQFPDLHSELNLSSLELGDSALYFCASSAPTGVRTDTQYFGPGTRLTVL.

The chain employs TRBV4-3 and TRBJ1-4; the match to TRBD1 covers 7 bases. The CDR3 consists of 16 residues. Germline V CDR1 and CDR2: LGHNA, YSLEER. V shed 1 base, J shed 8 bases, and the junction held 10 bases outside the gene matches. CDR3 sequence: CASSQVPGTVGEKLFF. In nucleotides, the CDR3 is TGCGCCAGCAGCCAAGTGCCCGGGACAGTTGGGGAAAAACTGTTTTTT.

The rearrangement uses TRBV6-4 and TRBJ2-3, with 9 bases matching TRBD2. Germline assignment: CDR1 MRHNA and CDR2 SNTAGT. This CDR3 has 15 amino acids. The V and J ends lost 6 bases and 7 bases, in that order; junction bases with no gene match: 11. CDR3 coding DNA: TGTGCCAGCAGCCCACAGGCGGGAGGGGTGCATACGCAGTATTTT. Its protein is CASSPQAGGVHTQYF.

The gene calls are TRBV28 and TRBJ1-1; the match to TRBD1 covers 9 bases. J gave up 0 bases and V 5 bases, and 16 bases lay outside the gene matches. The CDR3 consists of 19 residues. Germline values: CDR1 MDHEN, CDR2 SYDVKM. The CDR3 sequence is CASSSHPGQGNGVNTEAFF. The CDR3 nucleotides read TGTGCCAGCAGTAGCCACCCGGGACAGGGAAATGGCGTGAACACTGAAGCTTTCTTT.

The chain couples TRBV2 to TRBJ2-1; 12 nucleotides match TRBD2. Germline CDR1 is SNHLY and CDR2 is FYNNEI. The CDR3 extends over 16 amino acids. V was pared by 7 bases and J by 2 bases, with 6 bases of the junction left unmatched. This chain's CDR3 is CASTRRLAGAYNEQFF. The CDR3 DNA follows: TGTGCCAGCACCCGGAGACTAGCGGGAGCCTACAATGAGCAGTTCTTC.

The rearrangement uses TRBV29-1 and TRBJ2-5; D is perhaps TRBD1 (8 bases). Germline V gene data show CDR1 as SQVTM and CDR2 as ANQGSEA. The CDR3 is 15 residues long. V was clipped by 5 bases and J by 1 base, with 17 bases between them. The CDR3 nucleotides read TGCAGCGTTTACCACAGGGGGGGCCCCCAAGAGACCCAGTACTTC. Translated, it gives CSVYHRGGPQETQYF.

This rearrangement joins TRBV30 to TRBJ2-1; D might be TRBD1 (5 bases). Germline CDR1 and CDR2: GTSNPN and SVGIG (reference sequence). This CDR3 is built from 12 residues. Trimming stripped 3 bases from V and 8 bases from J, with 11 bases between. The CDR3 region is CAWRGRDYEQFF. As DNA, the CDR3 is TGTGCCTGGAGGGGCAGGGATTATGAGCAGTTCTTC.